These T cell receptor beta chains were read from a single sample in a study of blood T cells in healthy people across ages. Using its own MiXCR run on the 5' RACE reads, TCRdb lists one record per CDR3 protein. The table lists roughly 1,700,000 distinct CDR3 sequences, 28% of them singletons, with about 8% in the top ten. Sequenced material: blood. These receptors were taken from a woman aged 30 to 39 in good health. CDR3s leave out the opening cysteine and the closing phenylalanine or tryptophan. D genes are given only for firm matches.

v_call	d_call	j_call	cdr3_aa
TRBV6-5	TRBD2	TRBJ2-3	ASSYSASGNPDTQY
TRBV18	.	TRBJ2-5	ASSLTGTKETQY
TRBV5-1	.	TRBJ2-1	ASSPRRSGNEQF
TRBV24-1	.	TRBJ2-2	ATSQRPGELF
TRBV20-1	TRBD2	TRBJ2-3	SAPSFVRGTDTQY
TRBV5-1	.	TRBJ2-6	ASSDPGTGYSGANVLT
TRBV20-1	TRBD1	TRBJ2-1	SARSYGTGENEQF
TRBV7-9	.	TRBJ2-3	ASSLFLGPDTQY
TRBV4-1	.	TRBJ2-7	ASSQVLGLGYEQY
TRBV6-5	TRBD1	TRBJ2-1	ASSYFDRGDDEQF
TRBV6-1	TRBD1	TRBJ1-6	ASSLYGTGVRYNSPLH
TRBV5-1	.	TRBJ2-7	ASSLGGGSTYEQY
TRBV7-2	TRBD2	TRBJ2-7	ASSLEGTSGINAYEQY
TRBV29-1	.	TRBJ2-6	SALGGRVGANVLT
TRBV7-2	.	TRBJ2-3	TSSPVGSGSTDTQY
TRBV5-1	.	TRBJ1-6	ASRSGSSSDNSPLH
TRBV7-6	TRBD1	TRBJ1-1	ASSSPGQPMNTEAF
TRBV20-1	.	TRBJ2-2	NASKQGGGELF
TRBV10-3	TRBD1	TRBJ2-7	AISSTGSSYEQY
TRBV6-2/TRBV6-3	TRBD2	TRBJ2-7	ASSRLRTSGFYEQY
TRBV12-3/TRBV12-4	TRBD1	TRBJ1-2	ASSTRDRGANYGYT
TRBV5-1	.	TRBJ1-3	ASSGGQPGNTIY
TRBV4-1	.	TRBJ1-5	ASSQGPTGPNQPQH
TRBV29-1	TRBD1	TRBJ2-3	SVGRSAGGIADTQY
TRBV7-9	.	TRBJ1-5	ASSSRGVNQPQH
TRBV3-1	TRBD2	TRBJ2-7	ASSQGGSTSGGFLRQY
TRBV12-3/TRBV12-4	.	TRBJ2-1	ASSPRGGLSPGF
TRBV27	TRBD2	TRBJ2-5	ASSPGSGRLEY
TRBV28	.	TRBJ1-5	ASRNFGNQPQH
TRBV27	.	.	AGSDSFSYEQY
TRBV25-1	.	TRBJ2-1	ASSAHAGSLDEQF
TRBV7-9	.	TRBJ1-2	AGSLGAEIYGYT
TRBV24-1	TRBD2	TRBJ2-5	AASDGLAGGQETQY
TRBV14	.	TRBJ1-1	ASSQDAIQAF
TRBV30	TRBD2	TRBJ2-3	AWSRAGVGDTQY
TRBV7-3	.	TRBJ2-1	ASSLLGGLLNEQF
TRBV7-2	.	TRBJ2-1	ASSLEVRSQQF
TRBV7-2	TRBD2	TRBJ2-5	ASSLGGVRETQY
TRBV9	TRBD1	TRBJ2-5	ASSVGTGLFNEQY
TRBV20-1	TRBD1	TRBJ1-1	SARRQGAIGDEAF
TRBV18	TRBD2	TRBJ2-7	ASSECAGGSYEQY
TRBV15	.	TRBJ1-1	ATSSWGNTEAF
TRBV7-2	.	TRBJ1-5	ASSLVGSTGNQPQH
TRBV12-3/TRBV12-4	TRBD2	TRBJ2-3	ASSISGSGDAQY
TRBV27	.	TRBJ2-7	ASSTIQALAYEQY
TRBV6-6	.	TRBJ2-1	ASSPRVGGDNEQF
TRBV6-5	TRBD1	TRBJ1-2	ASISGTAHGYT
TRBV5-1	TRBD1	TRBJ1-2	ASSSEPGQGYGYT
TRBV15	.	TRBJ2-3	ATRLGGPSVSTDTQY
TRBV2	.	TRBJ2-5	AGSDGGTEMETQY
TRBV4-1	.	TRBJ2-4	ASSQGATSRNIQY
TRBV6-5	.	TRBJ1-6	ATGKSSYNSPLH
TRBV9	TRBD1	TRBJ1-2	ASSVEGTGRRGVDYGYT
TRBV7-2	.	TRBJ1-4	ASSFTGTNEKLF
TRBV6-1	.	TRBJ2-1	ASSEARTIGLRDEQF
TRBV28	.	TRBJ1-2	ASSLDQRSNGYT
TRBV28	.	TRBJ1-1	ASSQNRVGTEAF
TRBV15	TRBD1	TRBJ2-7	ATSRRGQSYEQY